A selection of T cell receptor beta chains follows, all from one sample in a study of shared T cell receptors in the human thymus. This table comes from immunoSEQ multiplex PCR, and its TCRdb copy is limited to in-frame clones, with some not included. The table records hundreds of thousands of clones, around 87% of them present only once. The same data also went into a second study, on human thymus T cells.

Sequenced input: thymocytes. These receptors came from a boy younger than two with a congenital heart defect. CDR3s include the opening cysteine and the closing phenylalanine or tryptophan. The D gene is left open where the match is weak. The listing skips clone size in some rows; elsewhere it reads once, few, many or a size class.

TRBV5-1	TRBJ2-7	.	TRBD2	TGCGCCAGCAGCTTCATGCACCCCGGGACTAGTCTATTGGGGGAGCAGTACTTC	CASSFMHPGTSLLGEQYF
TRBV29-1	TRBJ2-1	once	.	TGCAGCGTTGACGGGAGTCCCCCCTTGGGTGAGCAGTTCTTC	CSVDGSPPLGEQFF
TRBV6-5	TRBJ2-1	.	TRBD2	TGTGCCAGCAGTTACTCGAGTAGCGGGAGAGACAATGAGCAGTTCTTC	CASSYSSSGRDNEQFF
TRBV15	TRBJ2-7	.	.	TGTGCCACCAGCCCCACCTCTAACTCCTACGAGCAGTACTTC	CATSPTSNSYEQYF
TRBV18	TRBJ1-6	.	.	TGTGCCAGCTCACCAACAGGAGTAACGAAGAATTCACCCCTCCACTTT	CASSPTGVTKNSPLHF
TRBV28	TRBJ2-7	.	TRBD1	TGTGCCAGCAGTCGGACAGGGGGATACTACGAGCAGTACTTC	CASSRTGGYYEQYF
TRBV25-1	TRBJ1-1	.	.	TGTGCCAGCAAAAACTCAGGAGGGACTTTAGACACTGAAGCTTTCTTT	CASKNSGGTLDTEAFF
TRBV19	TRBJ1-5	.	.	TGTGCCAGTAGTATGACGCAGGCAGGAAGCAATCAGCCCCAGCATTTT	CASSMTQAGSNQPQHF
TRBV9	TRBJ2-1	.	.	TGTGCCAGCAGTCACCGGGACAACAACAATGAGCAGTTCTTC	CASSHRDNNNEQFF
TRBV27	TRBJ2-3	.	TRBD2	TGTGCCAGCGGCATGGCTAGCGGGAGAGGAGATACGCAGTATTTT	CASGMASGRGDTQYF
TRBV2	TRBJ1-1	.	.	TGTGCCAGCAGTGAAGTGACACCCCAGTACAGGGTTTCACGGAACACTGAAGCTTTCTTT	CASSEVTPQYRVSRNTEAFF
TRBV28	TRBJ2-3	.	.	TGTGCCAGCAGTTTCTCTACAGGGCTCGGCACAGATACGCAGTATTTT	CASSFSTGLGTDTQYF
TRBV7-9	TRBJ1-6	.	.	TGTGCCAGCAGCTTAGGGGCAGGGGTTCCCCGTAATTCACCCCTCCACTTT	CASSLGAGVPRNSPLHF
TRBV11-2	TRBJ2-7	.	.	TGTGCCAGCAGCTTAGAGGACAAACCACAGGGCTACGAGCAGTACTTC	CASSLEDKPQGYEQYF
TRBV13	TRBJ2-5	.	.	TGTGCCAGCAGCTTGAGGGGGAGAACCCAAGAGACCCAGTACTTC	CASSLRGRTQETQYF
TRBV9	TRBJ2-4	.	TRBD1	TGTGCCAGCAGCACAGACAGGGGGGAGAACATTCAGTACTTC	CASSTDRGENIQYF
TRBV7-2	TRBJ2-1	.	.	TGTGCCAGCAGCCCCGCCGGACTTGAGCAGTTCTTC	CASSPAGLEQFF
TRBV28	TRBJ1-2	.	TRBD1	TGTGCCAGCTTTCGGGCAGGGGGCGCCCGGGTTGGCTACACCTTC	CASFRAGGARVGYTF
TRBV7-9	TRBJ2-7	once	.	TGTGCCAGCAGCCCAAAACAGGCCCCCTACGAGCAGTACTTC	CASSPKQAPYEQYF
TRBV5-6	TRBJ1-5	.	.	TGTGCCAGCAGCCCCTGGGGGCTCGATCAGCCCCAGCATTTT	CASSPWGLDQPQHF
TRBV6-5	TRBJ1-1	.	TRBD1	TGTGCCAGCAGTTCAGACAGGGACGTCCGAGGGGCTTTCTTT	CASSSDRDVRGAFF
TRBV6-5	TRBJ2-3	.	.	TGTGCCAGCAGTTACTCACGGGTGGCTAGCACAGATACGCAGTATTTT	CASSYSRVASTDTQYF
TRBV28	TRBJ1-1	.	.	TGTGCCAGCAGTTTTCAGGGAGGGGACACTGAAGCTTTCTTT	CASSFQGGDTEAFF
TRBV4-1	TRBJ1-5	.	TRBD1	TGCGCCAGCAGCCAAGACGACAGGGATGGTTCTCAGCCCCAGCATTTT	CASSQDDRDGSQPQHF
TRBV9	TRBJ2-2	few	TRBD2	TGTGCCAGCAGCGTAGACGGGGGGGGCGTCACCGGGGAGCTGTTTTTT	CASSVDGGGVTGELFF
TRBV6-6	TRBJ2-5	.	.	TGTGCCAGCAGACCCACAGGGAGGGGAGAGACCCAGTACTTC	CASRPTGRGETQYF
TRBV5-1	TRBJ2-3	.	TRBD1	TGCGCCAGCAGCCCTGGGACAGGAGCAGATACGCAGTATTTT	CASSPGTGADTQYF
TRBV25-1	TRBJ2-2	.	TRBD1	TGTGCCAGTTCCCAGGGGGCAGACACCGGGGAGCTGTTTTTT	CASSQGADTGELFF
TRBV7-8	TRBJ2-7	once	TRBD1	TGTGCCAGCAGCTCCTCCGGGACAGGGTACCACGAGCAGTACTTC	CASSSSGTGYHEQYF
TRBV5-8	TRBJ2-5	.	TRBD1	TGTGCCAGCAGCTTGGAGGCCCGGGACAGGCGACTAGGGGAAGAGACCCAGTACTTC	CASSLEARDRRLGEETQYF
TRBV9	TRBJ1-2	.	TRBD1	TGTGCCAGCAGCCCAACGGACAGGGGGGACTATGGCTACACCTTC	CASSPTDRGDYGYTF
TRBV30	TRBJ1-3	.	.	TGTGCCATAGGGGAAGGAAACACCATATATTTT	CAIGEGNTIYF
TRBV7-2	TRBJ2-1	.	.	TGTGCCAGCAGCTTAAAGCCTCCGACTAGATACAATGAGCAGTTCTTC	CASSLKPPTRYNEQFF
TRBV4-3	TRBJ2-7	.	TRBD2	TGCGCCAGCAGCCGCGGACTAGCGGGCTCCTACGAGCAGTACTTC	CASSRGLAGSYEQYF
TRBV9	TRBJ1-3	.	TRBD1	TGTGCCAGCAGCAAGGGACAGGGGGTCTCTGGAAACACCATATATTTT	CASSKGQGVSGNTIYF
TRBV19	TRBJ1-1	few	TRBD1	TGTGCCAGTAGCCAACCCGGGACAGGGGGCCGGGTTACTGAAGCTTTCTTT	CASSQPGTGGRVTEAFF
TRBV4-3	TRBJ2-6	.	.	TGCGCCAGCAGCCAAGATTCAGGGTGCGGGGCCAACGTCCTGACTTTC	CASSQDSGCGANVLTF
TRBV30	TRBJ2-5	.	.	TGTGCCTGGAGGGGAGGGGGAGAGACCCAGTACTTC	CAWRGGGETQYF
TRBV2	TRBJ1-5	few	.	TGTGCCAGCAGGGCCCACAGGATCAACAATCAGCCCCAGCATTTT	CASRAHRINNQPQHF
TRBV6-5	TRBJ2-1	.	TRBD1	TGTGCCAGCAGACAGGGGTATGATGAGCAGTTCTTC	CASRQGYDEQFF
TRBV5-5	TRBJ1-4	.	.	TGTGCCAGCAGCTCGGACAGAAAGCATGAAAAACTGTTTTTT	CASSSDRKHEKLFF